Shown below are 28 T cell receptor beta chains from a single sample sequenced in a study of blood T cell repertoires in COVID-19. Clones were sequenced by immunoSEQ multiplex PCR, and TCRdb holds only the in-frame ones, with some missing. The repertoire consists of over 100,000 clones, with more than 75% occurring once and the leading ten covering around 3%. Sequences were obtained from peripheral blood. These receptors all come from a man aged 45-60 years with active or convalescent COVID-19.

This chain connects TRBV6-6 to TRBJ2-5; the D gene is possibly TRBD2 (5 bases). The CDR3 has 14 amino acids. Trimming removed 6 bases at V and 1 base at J, with 12 bases between. Germline loops: CDR1 MNHNY, CDR2 SVGAGI (reference sequence). The CDR3 coding sequence is TGTGCCAGCAGCCAACCCGGGATCCAAGAGACCCAGTACTTC. Amino acid sequence: CASSQPGIQETQYF.

V usage is TRBV7-9 and J usage is TRBJ1-3, with 7 bases lining up with TRBD1. Losses at the gene ends were 5 bases for V and 4 bases for J; bases not matched to a gene: 8. The CDR3 is 15 amino acids. CDR1 and CDR2 from the germline V gene are SEHNR and FQNEAQ (reference sequence). In DNA, the CDR3 is TGTGCCAGCAGCAAAGCGACAGGGCTCGGAAACACCATATATTTT. It specifies CASSKATGLGNTIYF.

This clone was found once. The gene calls are TRBV25-1 and TRBJ2-5; D call uncertain. The CDR3 has 13 residues. Between the trimmed V and J ends, which lost 1 base and 2 bases, there was a span of 5 bases. CDR1 and CDR2 (germline): MGHDK, SYGVNS. The CDR3 nucleotides read TGTGCCAGCAGTGAATTTACACAAGAGACCCAGTACTTC. It translates to CASSEFTQETQYF.

This chain joins TRBV18 and TRBJ2-3; TRBD1 matches 8 bases. The CDR3 spans 15 residues. Germline-derived CDR1 and CDR2 are KGHSH and LQKENI. V gave up 3 bases and J gave up 0 bases; unmatched junction bases: 2. CDR3 in DNA: TGTGCCAGCTCACCCCGGACAGGGAGCACAGATACGCAGTATTTT. Amino acids: CASSPRTGSTDTQYF.

The chain joins TRBV7-2 to TRBJ2-7; TRBD2 agrees at 7 bases. The germline V gene has CDR1 SGHTA and CDR2 FQGNSA. The trim removed 4 bases at V and 2 bases at J, leaving 8 bases unmatched. CDR3 size: 15 residues. CDR3 in amino acids: CASSSESGATYEQYF. CDR3 nucleotide sequence: TGTGCCAGCAGCTCCGAAAGCGGGGCGACCTACGAGCAGTACTTC.

This clone has just one count. The J gene is TRBJ1-2, the V gene TRBV29-1, with D unresolved. Germline assignment: CDR1 SQVTM and CDR2 ANQGSEA. The CDR3 has 12 amino acids. V dropped 7 bases and J dropped 3 bases, with 12 bases sitting between them. The CDR3 sequence is CSAGGSDYGYTF. In nucleotides, the CDR3 is TGCAGCGCTGGAGGGTCTGACTATGGCTACACCTTC.

The V and J genes are TRBV6-5 and TRBJ2-3, with 8 bases aligning to TRBD2. Germline lookup yields CDR1 MNHEY and CDR2 SVGAGI. CDR3 size: 15 residues. Losses at the gene ends were 7 bases for V and 1 base for J; bases not matched to a gene: 7. The CDR3 nucleotides are TGTGCCAGCACCTCCGGACTAGCCGGCACAGATACGCAGTATTTT. Residues: CASTSGLAGTDTQYF.

The rearrangement joins TRBV15 to TRBJ1-1; D perhaps matches TRBD1 (5 bases). The germline V gene has CDR1 LNHNV and CDR2 YYDKDF (reference sequence). There are 16 residues in the CDR3. V was clipped by 0 bases and J by 3 bases, with 14 bases between them. The CDR3 sequence is CATSRDRGVRDTEAFF. As DNA, the CDR3 is TGTGCCACCAGCAGAGATCGGGGGGTTCGGGACACTGAAGCTTTCTTT.

J is TRBJ2-2 and V is TRBV6-4; possible D gene TRBD2, 7 bases. Per the germline V gene, CDR1 is MRHNA and CDR2 is SNTAGT. The CDR3 is made up of 14 amino acids. V lost 5 bases to trimming and J lost 2 bases, with 9 bases between them. The CDR3 reads CASSRGGNTGELFF. CDR3 sequence (DNA): TGTGCCAGCAGTAGGGGGGGAAACACCGGGGAGCTGTTTTTT.

This chain links TRBV19 with TRBJ1-5; no clear D. CDR1 LNHDA and CDR2 SQIVND come from the germline V gene (reference sequence). Trimming stripped 5 bases from V and 4 bases from J, with 6 bases between. The CDR3 sequence is 12 residues long. CDR3 nucleotide sequence: TGTGCCAGTAGTGTCTTAAATCAGCCCCAGCATTTT. Its translation: CASSVLNQPQHF. Using reference TRBV19 and TRBJ1-5 for the parts outside the CDR3, the full variable domain is DGGITQSPKYLFRKEGQNVTLSCEQNLNHDAMYWYRQDPGQGLRLIYYSQIVNDFQKGDIAEGYSVSREKKESFPLTVTSAQKNPTAFYLCASSVLNQPQHFGDGTRLSIL.

V is TRBV5-1 and J is TRBJ1-1; 8 bases align to TRBD1. In germline, CDR1 is SGHRS, CDR2 YFSETQ. With V trimmed by 2 bases and J by 4 bases, 4 bases remained unmatched. The CDR3 contains 14 residues. CDR3 DNA sequence: TGCGCCAGCAGCTTACAGGGGGGAAGCACTGAAGCTTTCTTT. This encodes CASSLQGGSTEAFF.

The rearrangement uses TRBV12-3 or TRBV12-4 and TRBJ1-1, with a tentative D call TRBD1 (5 bases). The length of the CDR3 is 13 residues. Trimming cost V 3 bases and J 5 bases, with 10 bases left between them. For the CDR3, the DNA is TGTGCCAGCAGTTTCCCCGGGGGGACTGAAGCTTTCTTT. Translation: CASSFPGGTEAFF.

This chain connects TRBV5-6 to TRBJ1-5; D is uncertain. With 0 bases removed from V and 4 bases from J, the gap between germline ends came to 5 bases. This CDR3 has 13 amino acids. CDR1 SGHDT and CDR2 YYEEEE come from the germline V gene. CDR3 sequence: CASSLAGNQPQHF. DNA of the CDR3: TGTGCCAGCAGCTTGGCGGGGAATCAGCCCCAGCATTTT.

The chain recombines TRBV7-2 with TRBJ2-7, with 7 bases lining up with TRBD2. CDR1 SGHTA and CDR2 FQGNSA come from the germline V gene. The V segment lost 1 base and the J segment 2 bases; nucleotides outside the gene matches: 8. The CDR3 has 16 residues. The CDR3 region is CASSLGGSGVAYEQYF. CDR3 bases: TGTGCCAGCAGCTTAGGGGGGAGCGGGGTGGCCTACGAGCAGTACTTC. Filled out from reference TRBV7-2 and TRBJ2-7, the complete variable domain reads GAGVSQSPSNKVTEKGKDVELRCDPISGHTALYWYRQSLGQGLEFLIYFQGNSAPDKSGLPSDRFSAERTGGSVSTLTIQRTQQEDSAVYLCASSLGGSGVAYEQYFGPGTRLTVT.

The chain combines TRBV27 with TRBJ2-5; 11 nucleotides match TRBD2. Germline CDR1 MNHEY, CDR2 SMNVEV (reference sequence). Trimming at V came to 5 bases and at J to 2 bases, leaving 4 bases not matched to a gene. This CDR3 is 15 amino acids long. Written as DNA, the CDR3 is TGTGCCAGCAGTCTCGGGACTAGCGGACAAGAGACCCAGTACTTC. The encoded protein is CASSLGTSGQETQYF.

The V and J genes are TRBV5-4 and TRBJ1-4; D call uncertain. Germline V gives CDR1 SGHNT, CDR2 YYREEE (reference sequence). V was pared by 2 bases and J by 4 bases, with 15 bases between. The CDR3 runs to 16 residues. The CDR3 nucleotides are TGTGCCAGCAGCTTCGGCAGGCAAGGTGGTAATGAAAAACTGTTTTTT. Translated, it gives CASSFGRQGGNEKLFF.

The rearrangement joins TRBV28 to TRBJ2-5; 9 nucleotides align to TRBD1. The CDR3 runs 15 residues. The ends lost 4 bases at V and 4 bases at J; junction bases unmatched: 7. The germline V gene encodes CDR1 MDHEN and CDR2 SYDVKM. CDR3 sequence reads: CASSSIQGAGETQYF. The CDR3 bases are TGTGCCAGCAGTTCTATACAGGGGGCTGGAGAGACCCAGTACTTC.

The chain recombines TRBV20-1 with TRBJ2-1; weak D call: TRBD1 (6 bases). This CDR3 is built from 15 residues. The germline CDR1 and CDR2 sequences are DFQATT and SNEGSKA (reference sequence). The V end lost 3 bases, the J end lost 0 bases, and 12 bases lay between the germline ends. The DNA for the CDR3 is TGCAGTGCTAGTCTTAGGGGGAGCTCCTACAATGAGCAGTTCTTC. This sequence encodes CSASLRGSSYNEQFF.

J is TRBJ1-4 and V is TRBV7-2, with D possibly TRBD1 on 5 matching bases. The germline V gene encodes CDR1 SGHTA and CDR2 FQGNSA. V lost 5 bases to trimming and J lost 4 bases, with 14 bases between them. This CDR3 has 15 amino acids. In DNA, the CDR3 is TGTGCCAGCAGCCCCGATAGGGGTCATAATGAAAAACTGTTTTTT. This codes for CASSPDRGHNEKLFF.

This clone appeared once. This chain connects TRBV15 to TRBJ1-4, with D hard to call. Germline assignment: CDR1 LNHNV and CDR2 YYDKDF (reference sequence). Trimming stripped 3 bases from V and 7 bases from J, with 15 bases between. The CDR3 has 15 residues. CDR3 DNA: TGTGCCACCAGCAGCCCACCTGCGGAGGGTGAAAAACTGTTTTTT. It yields the protein CATSSPPAEGEKLFF.

The chain has TRBV28 and TRBJ2-7, with 7 bases fitting TRBD2. The ends lost 7 bases at V and 3 bases at J; junction bases unmatched: 12. The CDR3 has 15 residues. CDR1 and CDR2 from the germline V gene are MDHEN and SYDVKM. CDR3 nucleotides: TGTGCCAGCACCCGATGGGAGGGCTCGGACTACGAGCAGTACTTC. Amino acid sequence: CASTRWEGSDYEQYF.

This chain joins TRBV10-3 and TRBJ1-2, with D tentatively TRBD1 (5 bases). CDR1 and CDR2 from the germline V gene are ENHRY and SYGVKD. V was shortened by 5 bases and J by 3 bases, with 10 bases between the two germline ends. This CDR3 is 13 amino acids long. For the CDR3, the DNA is TGTGCCATCAGTTTAGGGGTAGACTATGGCTACACCTTC. Protein: CAISLGVDYGYTF.

This clone was recorded only once. V is TRBV11-2 and J is TRBJ1-1; D is ambiguous. V shed 5 bases and J shed 0 bases, with 13 bases lying between them. The CDR3 totals 15 residues. The germline CDR1 and CDR2 sequences are SGHAT and FQNNGV. CDR3 sequence (DNA): TGTGCCAGCAGCAAGAACCCGGTTATGAACACTGAAGCTTTCTTT. It yields the protein CASSKNPVMNTEAFF.

This chain links TRBV5-4 with TRBJ2-2; D gene uncertain. The germline V gene encodes CDR1 SGHNT and CDR2 YYREEE (reference sequence). This CDR3 has 14 residues. V was shortened by 2 bases and J by 7 bases, with 12 bases between the two germline ends. CDR3 loop: CASSLQWQIGELFF. CDR3 in DNA: TGTGCCAGCAGCTTACAATGGCAGATCGGGGAGCTGTTTTTT.

The rearrangement uses TRBV10-3 and TRBJ2-5, with a weak D call TRBD1 (5 bases). CDR1 ENHRY and CDR2 SYGVKD come from the germline V gene. The V gene lost 3 bases and the J gene lost 5 bases, with 13 bases spanning the gap. This CDR3 has 14 amino acids. The CDR3 DNA reads as TGTGCCATCAGTGAATCCACAGGCCCCGAGACCCAGTACTTC. Translation gives CAISESTGPETQYF.

This chain connects TRBV19 to TRBJ1-5, with D uncertain. CDR3 size: 12 residues. With 7 bases removed from V and 5 bases from J, the gap between germline ends came to 9 bases. Germline CDR1 LNHDA, CDR2 SQIVND (reference sequence). CDR3 sequence: CASNAGYQPQHF. Here the CDR3 DNA reads TGTGCCAGTAATGCGGGCTATCAGCCCCAGCATTTT.

There are a few counts of this clone. V usage is TRBV3-1 (or the pseudogene TRBV3-2) and J usage is TRBJ1-6; 7 positions agree with TRBD1. Germline CDR1 and CDR2: LGHDT and YNNKEL (reference sequence). This CDR3 is built from 16 residues. The trim removed 4 bases at V and 3 bases at J, leaving 6 bases unmatched. CDR3 DNA: TGTGCCAGCAGCCCAAGACCAGGGGGCTATAATTCACCCCTCCACTTT. Its translation: CASSPRPGGYNSPLHF.

The chain joins TRBV7-6 to TRBJ2-1, with 10 bases lining up with TRBD1. The V segment lost 1 base and the J segment 4 bases; nucleotides outside the gene matches: 4. The CDR3 extends over 16 amino acids. The germline V gene has CDR1 SGHVS and CDR2 FNYEAQ. The DNA of the CDR3 is TGTGCCAGCAGCTTAGTAGCGGGACAGGGGTACAATGAGCAGTTCTTC. Its protein product is CASSLVAGQGYNEQFF.